The 25 T cell receptor beta chains below all came from one sample that was sequenced in a study of blood T cell repertoires in COVID-19. TCRdb's copy holds only in-frame clones and misses some; the assay was immunoSEQ multiplex PCR. This sample has tens of thousands of clones, with roughly nine tenths found just once. Specimen: peripheral blood. These receptors were taken from a man aged 55 to 70 with acute or convalescent COVID-19.

The chain is built from TRBV4-3 and TRBJ2-4, with 8 bases matching TRBD2. Germline trimming cut 1 base from V and 5 bases from J; bases unmatched to any gene: 7. This CDR3 is 16 amino acids long. Per the germline V gene, CDR1 is LGHNA and CDR2 is YSLEER. DNA of the CDR3: TGCGCCAGCAGCCAAGCCCCGGGAGGGGGGGAAAACATTCAGTACTTC. Translated, it gives CASSQAPGGGENIQYF.

J is TRBJ2-1 and V is TRBV3-1 (or the pseudogene TRBV3-2); TRBD2 matches at 11 bases. V lost 0 bases to trimming and J lost 7 bases; unmatched junction nucleotides: 5. CDR1 is LGHDT and CDR2 is YNNKEL in the germline V gene (reference sequence). The CDR3 is 16 residues long. The CDR3 DNA is TGTGCCAGCAGCCAAGACCTGGTAGCGGGGGGGAATGAGCAGTTCTTC. This translates into CASSQDLVAGGNEQFF.

CDR3 bases: TGTGCCTGGAGCCCCCCGGGACTAGCGGGGGGGCGGGGAGTTACGCAGTATTTT. Encoded protein: CAWSPPGLAGGRGVTQYF. The chain has TRBV30 and TRBJ2-3; 16 nucleotides match TRBD2. The CDR3 contains 18 residues. Germline lookup yields CDR1 GTSNPN and CDR2 SVGIG (reference sequence). V lost 3 bases, J lost 8 bases, and 14 bases stayed unmatched.

By its share, this clone is medium-sized (0.01 to 0.1%). The chain couples TRBV19 to TRBJ2-1; the match to TRBD2 covers 10 bases. Germline V gene lookup returns CDR1 LNHDA and CDR2 SQIVND (reference sequence). The CDR3 runs 16 residues. Losses at the gene ends were 2 bases for V and 4 bases for J; bases not matched to a gene: 5. The DNA of the CDR3 is TGTGCCAGTAGTATAAGGAGACTAGCGGGTTACAATGAGCAGTTCTTC. Translated, it gives CASSIRRLAGYNEQFF.

The chain has TRBV7-8 and TRBJ1-6, with TRBD1 as a possible D gene (5 bases). V was clipped by 0 bases and J by 10 bases, with 7 bases between them. The CDR3 consists of 13 residues. Germline CDR1 is SGHVS and CDR2 is FQNEAQ. The CDR3 nucleotides read TGTGCCAGCAGCTTAGCGCGGGACTCACCCCTCCACTTT. Its translation: CASSLARDSPLHF.

This clone occurred once. The genes are TRBV4-3 and TRBJ2-6, with D possibly being TRBD1 (6 bases). The V gene lost 0 bases and the J gene lost 3 bases, with 12 bases spanning the gap. The CDR3 sequence is 17 residues long. Germline loops: CDR1 LGHNA, CDR2 YSLEER. This chain's CDR3 is CASSQDMGAGGANVLTF. The CDR3 coding sequence is TGCGCCAGCAGCCAAGATATGGGGGCTGGTGGGGCCAACGTCCTGACTTTC.

This clone was detected a few times. V gene TRBV4-3 combines with J gene TRBJ2-3, with 10 bases matching TRBD2. The CDR3 extends over 16 amino acids. Germline loops: CDR1 LGHNA, CDR2 YSLEER. The trim removed 4 bases at V and 3 bases at J, leaving 7 bases unmatched. CDR3 bases: TGCGCCAGCAGCCCACTTAGCGGGGGGAGGACAGATACGCAGTATTTT. As protein: CASSPLSGGRTDTQYF.

The V gene is TRBV9, the J gene TRBJ1-3; TRBD1 aligns across 7 bases. This CDR3 is built from 16 residues. V lost 0 bases and J lost 0; bases outside the gene matches: 3. CDR1 is SGDLS, CDR2 YYNGEE, per germline. The CDR3 loop is CASSVGGTDSGNTIYF. CDR3 DNA sequence: TGTGCCAGCAGCGTAGGTGGGACAGACTCTGGAAACACCATATATTTT.

This chain connects TRBV11-3 to TRBJ2-1; D is perhaps TRBD2 (5 bases). Trimming took off 3 bases at V and 8 bases at J, with 11 bases between the two ends. Per germline, CDR1 SGHNT and CDR2 YENEEA. The CDR3 has 13 amino acids. This CDR3 reads CASSFGVGDEQFF. In DNA form, the CDR3 reads TGTGCCAGCAGCTTCGGGGTTGGTGATGAGCAGTTCTTC.

This clone has only a few counts. Other DNA sequences in this specimen translate into the identical CDR3. The chain uses TRBV18 and TRBJ1-1; the D is unclear. V lost 3 bases, J lost 1 base, and 9 bases lay in between. This CDR3 has 14 amino acids. Germline V gene sequence: CDR1 KGHSH, CDR2 LQKENI. For the CDR3, the DNA is TGTGCCAGCTCACCGGCAGGAAAGAACACTGAAGCTTTCTTT. Amino acid sequence: CASSPAGKNTEAFF.

The rearrangement links TRBV4-3 to TRBJ1-1; D ambiguous. The CDR3 extends over 13 amino acids. V was trimmed by 3 bases and J by 2 bases, leaving 7 bases between them. CDR1 is LGHNA and CDR2 is YSLEER in the germline V gene. As DNA, the CDR3 is TGCGCCAGCAGCCACGGACTTAACACTGAAGCTTTCTTT. This gives the protein CASSHGLNTEAFF.

The V call is TRBV28, the J call TRBJ1-5; D remains ambiguous. V lost 8 bases to trimming and J lost 0 bases, with 8 bases between them. From germline, CDR1 is MDHEN and CDR2 SYDVKM. There are 13 residues in the CDR3. The CDR3, as DNA: TGTGCCAGCGAAGCATATAGCAATCAGCCCCAGCATTTT. Protein sequence: CASEAYSNQPQHF.

This chain uses TRBV10-1 with TRBJ2-5; 7 nucleotides align to TRBD1. The CDR3 covers 14 residues. The germline CDR1 and CDR2 sequences are WNHNN and SYGVQD (reference sequence). V lost 3 bases, J lost 5 bases, and 6 bases stayed unmatched. The CDR3 region is CASSDAGRGETQYF. CDR3 sequence (DNA): TGCGCCAGCAGTGATGCTGGCAGGGGGGAGACCCAGTACTTC.

This clone was detected only once. The chain joins TRBV9 to TRBJ2-3; D perhaps matches TRBD2 (6 bases). V gave up 4 bases and J gave up 3 bases, with 21 bases separating them. The CDR3 is made up of 17 amino acids. Germline V CDR1 and CDR2: SGDLS, YYNGEE. CDR3 bases: TGTGCCAGCAGCCCCGGCGGGGACCCAGCAGGGACAGATACGCAGTATTTT. This codes for CASSPGGDPAGTDTQYF. Drawing the rest from reference TRBV9 and TRBJ2-3, the complete variable domain is DSGVTQTPKHLITATGQRVTLRCSPRSGDLSVYWYQQSLDQGLQFLIQYYNGEERAKGNILERFSAQQFPDLHSELNLSSLELGDSALYFCASSPGGDPAGTDTQYFGPGTRLTVL.

This chain uses TRBV3-1 (or the pseudogene TRBV3-2) with TRBJ2-7; a weak D match, TRBD2 (5 bases). The CDR3 covers 12 residues. Germline V gene lookup returns CDR1 LGHDT and CDR2 YNNKEL (reference sequence). The ends were cut back, 1 base at V and 9 bases at J, with 10 bases in the middle. CDR3 bases: TGTGCCAGCAGCCAAGTAGCCGGGATGCAGTACTTC. Translating gives CASSQVAGMQYF.

The V call is TRBV29-1, the J call TRBJ1-1; TRBD1 is a possible D gene (6 bases). This CDR3 spans 14 amino acids. Germline CDR1 is SQVTM and CDR2 is ANQGSEA. The V end lost 0 bases, the J end lost 11 bases, and 19 bases lay between the germline ends. This CDR3 reads CSVEDLSLGQRAFF. The CDR3 nucleotides read TGCAGCGTTGAAGATCTCAGTTTAGGACAGAGGGCTTTCTTT. The variable domain in full, completed from reference TRBV29-1 and TRBJ1-1, reads SAVISQKPSRDICQRGTSLTIQCQVDSQVTMMFWYRQQPGQSLTLIATANQGSEATYESGFVIDKFPISRPNLTFSTLTVSNMSPEDSSIYLCSVEDLSLGQRAFFGQGTRLTVV.

The chain is built from TRBV30 and TRBJ2-5; the match to TRBD2 covers 13 bases. V shed 1 base, J shed 0 bases, and the junction held 2 bases outside the gene matches. The CDR3 contains 16 residues. CDR1 is GTSNPN, CDR2 SVGIG, per germline (reference sequence). The CDR3 DNA sequence: TGTGCCTGGAGTGGACTAGCGGGGGGTAACCAAGAGACCCAGTACTTC. This encodes CAWSGLAGGNQETQYF.

CDR3 in DNA: TGCGCCAGCAACGGACATCCTTTTAACTATGGCTACACCTTC. Its translation: CASNGHPFNYGYTF. The V call is TRBV10-2, the J call TRBJ1-2, with D perhaps TRBD1 (5 bases). CDR1 and CDR2 (germline): WSHSY, SAAADI. V lost 7 bases and J lost 1, with 13 bases in between. The CDR3 loop spans 14 amino acids.

The V and J genes are TRBV7-6 and TRBJ1-4; 7 bases fit TRBD1. CDR1 and CDR2 (germline): SGHVS, FNYEAQ. J lost 3 bases, V lost 3 bases, and 4 bases had no gene match. There are 15 residues in the CDR3. The CDR3 nucleotides are TGTGCCAGCAGCTTGAGGGGGCGGTCTAATGAAAAACTGTTTTTT. Its protein is CASSLRGRSNEKLFF.

This chain links TRBV6-5 with TRBJ1-5; D is perhaps TRBD1 (6 bases). This CDR3 region has 15 residues. From germline, CDR1 is MNHEY and CDR2 SVGAGI. Trimming removed 6 bases at V and 3 bases at J, with 15 bases between. CDR3 DNA sequence: TGTGCCAGCAGAACAGGGACCGCCTACAATCAGCCCCAGCATTTT. As protein: CASRTGTAYNQPQHF.

The count of this clone is one. J is TRBJ1-1 and V is TRBV5-4, with a tentative D call TRBD1 (6 bases). The CDR3 sequence is 13 residues long. Germline assignment: CDR1 SGHNT and CDR2 YYREEE (reference sequence). Trimming took off 2 bases at V and 4 bases at J, with 9 bases between the two ends. CDR3 coding DNA: TGTGCCAGCAGCTTCCAGGGGAGCACTGAAGCTTTCTTT. Translation gives CASSFQGSTEAFF.

V usage is TRBV30 and J usage is TRBJ1-6; D is possibly TRBD1 (5 bases). With 7 bases removed from V and 3 bases from J, the gap between germline ends came to 13 bases. Germline V lookup: CDR1 GTSNPN, CDR2 SVGIG (reference sequence). This CDR3 has 14 amino acids. CDR3 nucleotide sequence: TGTGCCTCTGACCCGACAGACTATAATTCACCCCTCCACTTT. Protein sequence: CASDPTDYNSPLHF.

Only one count was recorded for this clone. V is TRBV5-1 and J is TRBJ1-2; the match to TRBD1 covers 10 bases. Looked up from germline, CDR1 is SGHRS and CDR2 is YFSETQ. V lost 4 bases, J lost 8 bases, and 8 bases stayed unmatched. This CDR3 is 14 amino acids long. The CDR3 spells CASSDGQGGVGYTF. CDR3 nucleotides: TGCGCCAGCAGCGACGGACAGGGGGGTGTCGGCTACACCTTC.

The chain has TRBV7-9 and TRBJ1-1, with unresolved D. This CDR3 is 14 amino acids long. In germline, CDR1 is SEHNR, CDR2 FQNEAQ (reference sequence). The V end was cut by 5 bases, the J end by 6 bases, with 16 bases between. The CDR3 sequence: CASSPRAGTPEAFF. CDR3 nucleotides: TGTGCCAGCAGCCCGAGGGCAGGTACCCCTGAAGCTTTCTTT.

The CDR3 spells CASSPSLGQGGGTDTQYF. CDR3 coding DNA: TGTGCCAGCAGTCCATCTCTGGGACAGGGTGGGGGCACAGATACGCAGTATTTT. This sequence joins TRBV6-6 and TRBJ2-3; 9 bases fit TRBD1. The CDR3 is 18 residues long. V trimming: 5 bases; J trimming: 1 base; junction bases outside the gene matches: 13. Germline CDR1 reads MNHNY; CDR2 reads SVGAGI (reference sequence).